The sequence of this TCR beta chain was determined in a study of blood T cell repertoires in COVID-19. The overall study: The study drew acute and convalescent COVID-19 samples from the United States, Italy and Spain. T cells, B-cell-depleted T cells, or PBMCs supplied cDNA or gDNA.

The data were produced by immunoSEQ multiplex PCR, yet TCRdb's version contains in-frame clones alone and is incomplete. The sample lists approximately 210,000 clones; approximately 80% were seen once. CDR1 and CDR2 from the germline V gene are SGHKS and YYEKEE (reference sequence). The CDR3 is made up of 14 amino acids. Trimming at V came to 4 bases and at J to 1 base, leaving 4 bases not matched to a gene. This study enrolled people aged roughly 18 to 90 from about two dozen US geographic areas. Material for sequencing was PBMCs or T cells enriched from blood (not recorded which). The sequence was collected from a man aged 25 to 40 with acute COVID-19. The gene calls are TRBV5-5 and TRBJ2-7; 8 nucleotides line up with TRBD1. As DNA, the CDR3 is TGTGCCAGCAGCATTGGACAGGGTTCCTACGAGCAGTACTTC. It codes for CASSIGQGSYEQYF. Drawing the rest from reference TRBV5-5 and TRBJ2-7, the complete variable domain is DAGVTQSPTHLIKTRGQQVTLRCSPISGHKSVSWYQQVLGQGPQFIFQYYEKEERGRGNFPDRFSARQFPNYSSELNVNALLLGDSALYLCASSIGQGSYEQYFGPGTRLTVT.